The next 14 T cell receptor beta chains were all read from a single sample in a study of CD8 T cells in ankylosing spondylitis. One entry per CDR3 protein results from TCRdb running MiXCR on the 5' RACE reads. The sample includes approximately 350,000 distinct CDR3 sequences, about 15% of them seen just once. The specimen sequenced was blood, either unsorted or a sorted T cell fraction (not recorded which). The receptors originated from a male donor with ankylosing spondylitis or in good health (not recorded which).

The CDR3 loop is CASSPQIGQASYYGYTF. The CDR3 DNA reads as TGTGCCAGCAGCCCTCAGATCGGACAGGCCTCTTACTATGGCTACACCTTC. The chain links TRBV3-1 to TRBJ1-2, with TRBD1 matching 7 bases. Germline V CDR1 and CDR2: LGHDT, YNNKEL (reference sequence). V dropped 4 bases and J dropped 3; count of bases not matched to a gene: 14. CDR3 length equals 17 residues. Looking up the rest from reference TRBV3-1 and TRBJ1-2 gives the full variable domain: DTAVSQTPKYLVTQMGNDKSIKCEQNLGHDTMYWYKQDSKKFLKIMFSYNNKELIINETVPNRFSPKSPDKAHLNLHINSLELGDSAVYFCASSPQIGQASYYGYTFGSGTRLTVV.

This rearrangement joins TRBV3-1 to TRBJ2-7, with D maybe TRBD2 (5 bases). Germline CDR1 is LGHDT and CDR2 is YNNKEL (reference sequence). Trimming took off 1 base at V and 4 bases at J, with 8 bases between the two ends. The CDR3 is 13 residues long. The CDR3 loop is CASSQGLPYEQYF. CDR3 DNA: TGTGCCAGCAGCCAAGGACTACCGTACGAGCAGTACTTC.

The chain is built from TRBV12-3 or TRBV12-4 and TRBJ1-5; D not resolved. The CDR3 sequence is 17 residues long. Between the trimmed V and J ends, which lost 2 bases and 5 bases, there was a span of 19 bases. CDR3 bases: TGTGCCAGCAGTTTAAAGGCGACCGACCACGTCCATCAGCCCCAGCATTTT. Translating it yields CASSLKATDHVHQPQHF.

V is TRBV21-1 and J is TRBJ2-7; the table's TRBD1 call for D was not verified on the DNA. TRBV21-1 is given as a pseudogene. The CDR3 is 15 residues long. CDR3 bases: TGTGCCAGCAGCAAAGTGCAGGACAGGTACTACGAGCAGTACTTC. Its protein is CASSKVQDRYYEQYF.

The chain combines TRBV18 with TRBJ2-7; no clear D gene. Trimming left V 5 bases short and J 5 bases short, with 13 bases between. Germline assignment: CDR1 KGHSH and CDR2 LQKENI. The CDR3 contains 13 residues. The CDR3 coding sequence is TGTGCCAGCTCAGTTTGGGTTTGGGACGAGCAGTACTTC. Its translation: CASSVWVWDEQYF. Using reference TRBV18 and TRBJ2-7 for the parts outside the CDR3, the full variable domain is NAGVMQNPRHLVRRRGQEARLRCSPMKGHSHVYWYRQLPEEGLKFMVYLQKENIIDESGMPKERFSAEFPKEGPSILRIQQVVRGDSAAYFCASSVWVWDEQYFGPGTRLTVT.

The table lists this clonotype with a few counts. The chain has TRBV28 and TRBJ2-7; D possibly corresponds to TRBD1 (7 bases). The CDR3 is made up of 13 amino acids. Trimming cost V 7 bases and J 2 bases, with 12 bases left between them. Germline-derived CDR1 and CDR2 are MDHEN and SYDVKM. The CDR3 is CASTGRGAYEQYF. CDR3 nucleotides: TGTGCCAGCACCGGCAGGGGGGCCTACGAGCAGTACTTC.

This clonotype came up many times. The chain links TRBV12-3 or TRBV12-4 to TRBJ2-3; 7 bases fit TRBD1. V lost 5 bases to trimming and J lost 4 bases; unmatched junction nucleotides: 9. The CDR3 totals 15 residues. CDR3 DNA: TGTGCCAGCAGTACCAGGGACAGCTACTCAGATACGCAGTATTTT. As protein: CASSTRDSYSDTQYF.

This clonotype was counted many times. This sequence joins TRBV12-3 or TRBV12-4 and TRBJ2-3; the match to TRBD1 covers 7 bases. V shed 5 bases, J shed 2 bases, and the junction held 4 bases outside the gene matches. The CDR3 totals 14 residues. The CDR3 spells CASSPGQATDTQYF. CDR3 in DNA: TGTGCCAGCAGTCCCGGACAGGCCACAGATACGCAGTATTTT.

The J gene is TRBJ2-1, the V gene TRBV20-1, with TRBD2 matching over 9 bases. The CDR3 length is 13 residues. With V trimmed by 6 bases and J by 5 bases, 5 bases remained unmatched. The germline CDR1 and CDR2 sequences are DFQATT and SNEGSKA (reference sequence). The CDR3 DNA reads TGCAGTGCCTCGGGACTAGCCCACAATGAGCAGTTCTTC. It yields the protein CSASGLAHNEQFF.

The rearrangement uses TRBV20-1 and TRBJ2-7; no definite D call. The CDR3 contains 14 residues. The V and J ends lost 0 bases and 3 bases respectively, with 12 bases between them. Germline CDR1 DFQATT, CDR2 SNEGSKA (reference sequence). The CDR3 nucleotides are TGCAGTGCTAGAGAGGATGACTCCCGCTACGAGCAGTACTTC. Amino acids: CSAREDDSRYEQYF.

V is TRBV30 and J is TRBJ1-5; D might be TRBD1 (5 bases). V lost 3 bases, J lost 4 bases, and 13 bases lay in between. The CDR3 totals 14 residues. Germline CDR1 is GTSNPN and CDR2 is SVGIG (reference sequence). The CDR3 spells CAWSGDFGNQPQHF. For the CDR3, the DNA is TGTGCCTGGAGCGGGGACTTCGGGAATCAGCCCCAGCATTTT.

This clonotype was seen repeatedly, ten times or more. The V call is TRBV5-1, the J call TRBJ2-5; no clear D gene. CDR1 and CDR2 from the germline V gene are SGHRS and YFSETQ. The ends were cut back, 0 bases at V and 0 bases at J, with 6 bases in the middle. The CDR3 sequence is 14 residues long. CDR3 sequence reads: CASSLDGYQETQYF. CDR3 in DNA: TGCGCCAGCAGCTTGGACGGGTACCAAGAGACCCAGTACTTC. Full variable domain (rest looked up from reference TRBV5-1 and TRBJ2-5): KAGVTQTPRYLIKTRGQQVTLSCSPISGHRSVSWYQQTPGQGLQFLFEYFSETQRNKGNFPGRFSGRQFSNSRSEMNVSTLELGDSALYLCASSLDGYQETQYFGPGTRLLVL.

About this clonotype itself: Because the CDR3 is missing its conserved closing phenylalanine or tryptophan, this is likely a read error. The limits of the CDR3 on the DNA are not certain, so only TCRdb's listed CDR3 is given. CDR3 residues: CASSQPGTGPLLI. This chain uses TRBV4-2 with TRBJ1-1; the D call in the table, TRBD1, was not verified against the DNA. CDR1 LGHNA and CDR2 YNFKEQ come from the germline V gene. Both ends counted, the CDR3 spans 13 residues.

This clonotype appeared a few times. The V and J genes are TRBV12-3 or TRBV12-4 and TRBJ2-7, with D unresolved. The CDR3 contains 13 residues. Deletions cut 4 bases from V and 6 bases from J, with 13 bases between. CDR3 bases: TGTGCCAGCAGTTCTTACCTTGCCCCCGAGCAGTACTTC. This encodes CASSSYLAPEQYF.